This entry lists 9 T cell receptor beta chains sequenced from one sample in a study of OX40 agonist ivuxolimab in advanced cancers. Assay: immunoSEQ multiplex PCR; the TCRdb copy retains only in-frame clones and omits some. Here the sample spans some 57,000 clones, approximately 90% being singletons. This material consisted of CD4+ or CD8+ T cells sorted from blood, taken in a trial of the OX40 agonist ivuxolimab. The receptors originated from an adult with an advanced solid tumor such as melanoma, head and neck, liver or kidney cancer.

J is TRBJ2-3 and V is TRBV5-1, with 8 bases lining up with TRBD1. The CDR3 runs 15 residues. V trimming: 5 bases; J trimming: 0 bases; junction bases outside the gene matches: 5. Germline assignment: CDR1 SGHRS and CDR2 YFSETQ. CDR3: CASSLQGGSTDTQYF. CDR3 nucleotides: TGCGCCAGCAGTCTACAGGGGGGTAGCACAGATACGCAGTATTTT.

The V gene is TRBV7-2, the J gene TRBJ1-2; D might be TRBD1 (6 bases). This CDR3 is built from 14 residues. CDR1 and CDR2 (germline): SGHTA, FQGNSA. V shed 5 bases and J shed 2 bases, with 12 bases lying between them. The CDR3 loop reads CASSPLGQNYGYTF. The DNA of the CDR3 is TGTGCCAGCAGCCCCCTGGGACAAAACTATGGCTACACCTTC. The full variable domain, rest sourced from reference TRBV7-2 and TRBJ1-2, is GAGVSQSPSNKVTEKGKDVELRCDPISGHTALYWYRQSLGQGLEFLIYFQGNSAPDKSGLPSDRFSAERTGGSVSTLTIQRTQQEDSAVYLCASSPLGQNYGYTFGSGTRLTVV.

The chain couples TRBV18 to TRBJ2-7, with TRBD2 matching over 7 bases. The V gene's germline CDR1 is KGHSH and CDR2 LQKENI. There are 14 residues in the CDR3. Trimming removed 5 bases from V and 2 bases from J; junction bases left unmatched: 6. In DNA, the CDR3 is TGTGCCAGCTCAAAGACTAGCTCTACCTACGAGCAGTACTTC. Translation gives CASSKTSSTYEQYF.

This chain connects TRBV5-1 to TRBJ1-6, with a weak D call TRBD1 (5 bases). CDR3 size: 13 residues. CDR1 is SGHRS and CDR2 is YFSETQ in the germline V gene. V was pared by 2 bases and J by 8 bases, with 8 bases between. CDR3 region: CASSFDSDSPLHF. CDR3 DNA sequence: TGCGCCAGCAGCTTTGACAGCGATTCACCCCTCCACTTT.

The chain carries TRBV10-3 and TRBJ1-1; the D gene is possibly TRBD1 (5 bases). The ends were cut back, 3 bases at V and 6 bases at J, with 11 bases in the middle. Germline-derived CDR1 and CDR2 are ENHRY and SYGVKD. The CDR3 extends over 13 amino acids. For the CDR3, the DNA is TGTGCCATCAGTGACCCAATAGGGGCTGAAGCTTTCTTT. It translates to CAISDPIGAEAFF.

This sequence joins TRBV5-6 and TRBJ2-7, with no clear D. This CDR3 has 15 amino acids. Germline V gene data show CDR1 as SGHDT and CDR2 as YYEEEE. V was clipped by 2 bases and J by 2 bases, with 14 bases between them. The CDR3 region has the DNA TGTGCCAGCAGCTTACGGGCTCGTTCGACCTACGAGCAGTACTTC. It is translated as CASSLRARSTYEQYF. Based on the CDR3 plus reference TRBV5-6 and TRBJ2-7, the full variable domain is DAGVTQSPTHLIKTRGQQVTLRCSPKSGHDTVSWYQQALGQGPQFIFQYYEEEERQRGNFPDRFSGHQFPNYSSELNVNALLLGDSALYLCASSLRARSTYEQYFGPGTRLTVT.

The chain joins TRBV30 to TRBJ2-5; D perhaps matches TRBD1 (8 bases). The CDR3 extends over 13 amino acids. With 5 bases removed from V and 5 bases from J, the gap between germline ends came to 15 bases. Germline assignment: CDR1 GTSNPN and CDR2 SVGIG (reference sequence). CDR3 nucleotides: TGTGCCTGGTCACTACAGGGGGGGGAGACCCAGTACTTC. Translated, it gives CAWSLQGGETQYF.

This clone appeared a single time. V usage is TRBV5-1 and J usage is TRBJ2-3; no clear D gene. The V and J ends lost 4 bases and 0 bases respectively, with 12 bases between them. In germline, CDR1 is SGHRS, CDR2 YFSETQ. The CDR3 loop spans 15 amino acids. In DNA, the CDR3 is TGCGCCAGCAGCCTACTTTTCTCTAGCACAGATACGCAGTATTTT. This gives the protein CASSLLFSSTDTQYF.

The chain joins TRBV20-1 to TRBJ1-5, with D perhaps TRBD1 (6 bases). V dropped 5 bases and J dropped 7 bases, with 9 bases sitting between them. Germline CDR1 is DFQATT and CDR2 is SNEGSKA (reference sequence). The CDR3 extends over 11 amino acids. This chain's CDR3 is CSASGDQPQHF. As DNA, the CDR3 is TGCAGTGCTTCAGGGGACCAGCCCCAGCATTTT.